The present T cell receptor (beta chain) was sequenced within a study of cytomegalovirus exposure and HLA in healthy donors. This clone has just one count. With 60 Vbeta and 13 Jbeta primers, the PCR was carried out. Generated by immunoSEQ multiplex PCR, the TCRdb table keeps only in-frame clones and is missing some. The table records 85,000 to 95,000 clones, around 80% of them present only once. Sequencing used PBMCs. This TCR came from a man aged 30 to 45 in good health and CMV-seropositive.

The chain's CDR3 is CASSLGQTHTYEQYF. The CDR3 nucleotides read TGTGCCAGCAGCTTAGGGCAGACTCATACCTACGAGCAGTACTTC. The genes are TRBV11-1 and TRBJ2-7; no reliable D call. Trimming removed 1 base at V and 2 bases at J, with 12 bases between. The CDR3 has 15 residues. Germline CDR1 SGHAT, CDR2 FQDESV (reference sequence).